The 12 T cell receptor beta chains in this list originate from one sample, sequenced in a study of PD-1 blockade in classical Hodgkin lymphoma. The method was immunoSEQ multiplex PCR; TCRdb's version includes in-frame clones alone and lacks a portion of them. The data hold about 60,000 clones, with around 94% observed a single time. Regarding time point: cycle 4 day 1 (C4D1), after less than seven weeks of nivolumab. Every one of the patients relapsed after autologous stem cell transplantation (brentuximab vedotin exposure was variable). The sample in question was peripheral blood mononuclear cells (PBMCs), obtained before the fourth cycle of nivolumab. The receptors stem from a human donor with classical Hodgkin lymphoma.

This chain's CDR3 is CASSEGHRLSYEQYF. The CDR3 region has the DNA TGCGCCAGCAGCGAGGGGCATCGCCTCTCCTACGAGCAGTACTTC. The V and J genes are TRBV5-1 and TRBJ2-7; either TRBD1 or TRBD2 may supply D (5 bases each). The CDR3 runs to 15 residues. Trimming stripped 4 bases from V and 0 bases from J, with 14 bases between. Germline loops: CDR1 SGHRS, CDR2 YFSETQ.

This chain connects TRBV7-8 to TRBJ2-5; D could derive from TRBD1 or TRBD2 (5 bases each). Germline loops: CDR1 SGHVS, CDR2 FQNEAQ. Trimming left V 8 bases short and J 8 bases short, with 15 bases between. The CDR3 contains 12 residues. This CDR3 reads CASGWGPGTQYF. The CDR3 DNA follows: TGTGCCAGCGGCTGGGGACCAGGTACCCAGTACTTC.

The CDR3 loop is CASSLGQGPEQYF. CDR3 coding DNA: TGTGCCAGCAGCTTGGGACAGGGACCCGAGCAGTACTTC. The V and J genes are TRBV13 and TRBJ2-7; TRBD1 matches at 9 bases. The V gene's germline CDR1 is PRHDT and CDR2 FYEKMQ (reference sequence). CDR3 length: 13 residues. V lost 3 bases to trimming and J lost 6 bases; unmatched junction nucleotides: 3.

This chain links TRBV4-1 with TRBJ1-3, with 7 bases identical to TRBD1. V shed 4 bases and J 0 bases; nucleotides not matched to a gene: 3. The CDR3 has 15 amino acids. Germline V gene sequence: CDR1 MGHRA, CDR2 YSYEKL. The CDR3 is CASSPGQSSGNTIYF. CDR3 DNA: TGCGCCAGCAGCCCGGGACAGAGCTCTGGAAACACCATATATTTT.

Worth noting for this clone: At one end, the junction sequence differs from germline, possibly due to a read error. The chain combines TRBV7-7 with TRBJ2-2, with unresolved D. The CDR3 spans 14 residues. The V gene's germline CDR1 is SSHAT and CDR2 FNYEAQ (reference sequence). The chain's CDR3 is CASRLGPNTGELFF. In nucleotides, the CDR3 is TGTGCTAGCAGACTCGGGCCCAACACCGGGGAGCTGTTTTTT.

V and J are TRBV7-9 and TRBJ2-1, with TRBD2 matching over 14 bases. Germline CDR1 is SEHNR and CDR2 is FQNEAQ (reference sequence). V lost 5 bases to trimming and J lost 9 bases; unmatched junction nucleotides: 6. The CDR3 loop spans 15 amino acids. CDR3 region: CASSTPGTSGGEQFF. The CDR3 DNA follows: TGTGCCAGCAGCACCCCCGGGACTAGCGGGGGTGAGCAGTTCTTC.

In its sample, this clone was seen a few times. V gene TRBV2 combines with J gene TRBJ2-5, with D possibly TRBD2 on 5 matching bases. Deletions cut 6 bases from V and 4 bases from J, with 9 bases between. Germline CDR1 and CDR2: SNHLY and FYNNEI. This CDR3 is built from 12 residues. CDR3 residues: CASSSGSETQYF. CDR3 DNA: TGTGCCAGCAGCTCGGGGTCAGAGACCCAGTACTTC. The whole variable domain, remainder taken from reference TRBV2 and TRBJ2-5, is EPEVTQTPSHQVTQMGQEVILRCVPISNHLYFYWYRQILGQKVEFLVSFYNNEISEKSEIFDDQFSVERPDGSNFTLKIRSTKLEDSAMYFCASSSGSETQYFGPGTRLLVL.

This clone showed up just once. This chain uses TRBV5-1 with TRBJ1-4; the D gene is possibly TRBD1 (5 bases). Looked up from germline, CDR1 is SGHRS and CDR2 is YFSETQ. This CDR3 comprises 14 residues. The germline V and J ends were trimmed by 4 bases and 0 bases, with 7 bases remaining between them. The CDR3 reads CASSTGPTNEKLFF. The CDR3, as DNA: TGCGCCAGCAGCACAGGACCAACTAATGAAAAACTGTTTTTT.

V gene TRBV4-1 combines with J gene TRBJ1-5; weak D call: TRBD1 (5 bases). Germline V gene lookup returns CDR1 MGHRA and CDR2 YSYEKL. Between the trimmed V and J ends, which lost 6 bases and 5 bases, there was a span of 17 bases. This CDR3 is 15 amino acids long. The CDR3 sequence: CASSQQEGGHQPQHF. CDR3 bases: TGCGCCAGCAGTCAACAGGAGGGAGGCCATCAGCCCCAGCATTTT.

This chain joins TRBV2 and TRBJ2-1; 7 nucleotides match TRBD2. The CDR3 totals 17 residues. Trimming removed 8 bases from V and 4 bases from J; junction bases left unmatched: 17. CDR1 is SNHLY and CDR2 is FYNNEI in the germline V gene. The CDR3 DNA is TGTGCCAGCGGCGGAACTAGCGATACCTTAGCGTACAATGAGCAGTTCTTC. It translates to CASGGTSDTLAYNEQFF.

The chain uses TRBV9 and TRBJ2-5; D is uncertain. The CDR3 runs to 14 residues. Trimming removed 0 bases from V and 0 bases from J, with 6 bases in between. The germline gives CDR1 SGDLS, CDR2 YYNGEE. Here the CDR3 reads CASSVGQNQETQYF. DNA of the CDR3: TGTGCCAGCAGCGTAGGACAAAACCAAGAGACCCAGTACTTC.

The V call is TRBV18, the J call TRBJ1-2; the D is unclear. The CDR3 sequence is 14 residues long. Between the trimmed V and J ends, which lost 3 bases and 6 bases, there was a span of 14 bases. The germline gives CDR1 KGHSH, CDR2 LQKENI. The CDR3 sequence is CASSPGRGDNGYTF. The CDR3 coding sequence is TGTGCCAGCTCACCCGGCCGGGGAGACAATGGCTACACCTTC.